These 6 T cell receptor beta chains share one sample of origin, sequenced in a study of chemoradiotherapy in HPV16-positive cancers. Using immunoSEQ multiplex PCR, the repertoire was profiled, and TCRdb retains in-frame clones only, with some absent. In the table there are approximately 8,100 clones, roughly 85% of which are singletons. The sequencing used blood, collected from a patient who underwent chemoradiotherapy. These receptors all stem from a human donor with HPV-associated anogenital cancer.

This clone was observed once. The rearrangement joins TRBV7-8 to TRBJ1-1; tentative D call: TRBD1 (6 bases). Germline V gene sequence: CDR1 SGHVS, CDR2 FQNEAQ. Trimming took 1 base from V and 2 from J, leaving 26 bases between them. The CDR3 sequence is 20 residues long. CDR3 amino acids: CASSLESGWWGAVGNTEAFF. CDR3 sequence (DNA): TGTGCCAGCAGCTTAGAGAGCGGTTGGTGGGGGGCTGTCGGTAACACTGAAGCTTTCTTT. Based on the CDR3 plus reference TRBV7-8 and TRBJ1-1, the full variable domain is GAGVSQSPRYKVAKRGQDVALRCDPISGHVSLFWYQQALGQGPEFLTYFQNEAQLDKSGLPSDRFFAERPEGSVSTLKIQRTQQEDSAVYLCASSLESGWWGAVGNTEAFFGQGTRLTVV.

The chain has TRBV19 and TRBJ1-2; 8 bases fit TRBD1. This CDR3 is 11 amino acids long. After removal of 10 bases from V and 4 bases from J, the junction contained 2 bases not matched to a gene. Germline V gene lookup returns CDR1 LNHDA and CDR2 SQIVND (reference sequence). The CDR3 sequence: CANTGGYGYTF. The CDR3 nucleotides read TGTGCCAATACAGGGGGCTATGGCTACACCTTC. Together with reference TRBV19 and TRBJ1-2, the CDR3 gives the full variable domain: DGGITQSPKYLFRKEGQNVTLSCEQNLNHDAMYWYRQDPGQGLRLIYYSQIVNDFQKGDIAEGYSVSREKKESFPLTVTSAQKNPTAFYLCANTGGYGYTFGSGTRLTVV.

This chain connects TRBV19 to TRBJ2-7, with D tentatively TRBD2 (5 bases). The germline V gene has CDR1 LNHDA and CDR2 SQIVND (reference sequence). V shed 7 bases and J shed 12 bases, with 22 bases lying between them. CDR3 length: 13 residues. CDR3 in amino acids: CASTHMDSSEVYF. CDR3 coding DNA: TGTGCCAGTACCCACATGGACTCCTCGGAGGTGTACTTC.

The chain recombines TRBV7-9 with TRBJ2-7; D tentatively reads TRBD1 or TRBD2 (7 bases each). With 5 bases removed from V and 7 bases from J, the gap between germline ends came to 18 bases. CDR3 length: 14 amino acids. Per germline, CDR1 SEHNR and CDR2 FQNEAQ (reference sequence). This chain's CDR3 is CASSSGDSIMEQYF. CDR3 nucleotide sequence: TGTGCCAGCAGCAGCGGGGACAGCATTATGGAGCAGTACTTC.

The chain employs TRBV30 and TRBJ2-3; TRBD2 matches 7 bases. V lost 4 bases to trimming and J lost 5 bases; unmatched junction nucleotides: 6. Germline-derived CDR1 and CDR2 are GTSNPN and SVGIG (reference sequence). This CDR3 spans 13 amino acids. CDR3 nucleotide sequence: TGTGCCTGGATTGCTAGCGGACGAGATACGCAGTATTTT. This translates into CAWIASGRDTQYF.

The J gene is TRBJ1-2, the V gene TRBV7-2; 9 positions match TRBD1. The length of the CDR3 is 16 residues. Germline lookup yields CDR1 SGHTA and CDR2 FQGNSA. Trimming removed 2 bases from V and 8 bases from J; junction bases left unmatched: 12. The CDR3 bases are TGTGCCAGCAGCTTAAACCCGACAGGGGGTGCTTTGGGCTACACCTTC. It encodes CASSLNPTGGALGYTF.